Each of the 26 T cell receptor beta chains below was sequenced from the same sample in a study of blood T cell repertoires in COVID-19. Sequencing used immunoSEQ multiplex PCR; TCRdb keeps in-frame clones, though not all of them. The sample has 260,000 or so clones, approximately 91% seen once. Sequenced input: peripheral blood. These receptors originate from a man in his late teens or twenties with active or convalescent COVID-19.

The rearrangement joins TRBV5-4 to TRBJ2-5; tentative D call: TRBD2 (7 bases). The length of the CDR3 is 15 residues. V was shortened by 0 bases and J by 5 bases, with 14 bases between the two germline ends. In germline, CDR1 is SGHNT, CDR2 YYREEE (reference sequence). The CDR3 sequence: CASSLGGGRLETQYF. The CDR3 DNA sequence: TGTGCCAGCAGCTTGGGCGGGGGCCGGTTGGAGACCCAGTACTTC.

The chain has TRBV7-9 and TRBJ2-7; D may be TRBD2 (5 bases). V gave up 5 bases and J gave up 5 bases, with 16 bases separating them. The V gene's germline CDR1 is SEHNR and CDR2 FQNEAQ (reference sequence). The CDR3 runs 14 residues. CDR3 region: CASSPGPRGNEQYF. CDR3 sequence (DNA): TGTGCCAGCAGCCCTGGGCCACGAGGGAACGAGCAGTACTTC.

The chain employs TRBV25-1 and TRBJ2-7, with 11 bases fitting TRBD2. The CDR3 loop spans 14 amino acids. Unmatched junction bases numbered 3, after V lost 4 bases and J lost 4 bases. Germline-derived CDR1 and CDR2 are MGHDK and SYGVNS. The CDR3 nucleotides are TGTGCCAGCAGTGGTAGCGGGGGGGAATACGAGCAGTACTTC. Translated, it gives CASSGSGGEYEQYF.

The chain employs TRBV27 and TRBJ2-5; 11 bases map to TRBD2. J lost 3 bases, V lost 5 bases, and 2 bases had no gene match. This CDR3 has 14 residues. The germline V gene has CDR1 MNHEY and CDR2 SMNVEV (reference sequence). In DNA form, the CDR3 reads TGTGCCAGCAGTCCGGGACTAGCGGAAGAGACCCAGTACTTC. It translates to CASSPGLAEETQYF.

The J gene is TRBJ2-2, the V gene TRBV9; 7 nucleotides match TRBD1. The CDR3 loop spans 17 amino acids. The junction had 13 bases not matched to a gene; V was cut back by 0 bases and J by 8 bases. Per the germline V gene, CDR1 is SGDLS and CDR2 is YYNGEE. DNA for the CDR3: TGTGCCAGCAGCGTAGAGGAAGGAGGACAGGCAATTGGGGAGCTGTTTTTT. Translating it yields CASSVEEGGQAIGELFF. Drawing the rest from reference TRBV9 and TRBJ2-2, the complete variable domain is DSGVTQTPKHLITATGQRVTLRCSPRSGDLSVYWYQQSLDQGLQFLIQYYNGEERAKGNILERFSAQQFPDLHSELNLSSLELGDSALYFCASSVEEGGQAIGELFFGEGSRLTVL.

The chain links TRBV6-5 to TRBJ1-2; D is unresolved. The germline V and J ends were trimmed by 0 bases and 8 bases, with 19 bases remaining between them. The CDR3 covers 16 residues. CDR1 is MNHEY and CDR2 is SVGAGI in the germline V gene. The CDR3 DNA reads TGTGCCAGCAGTTACTCCGATATCCGCTCGGGTCTCGGCTACACCTTC. It codes for CASSYSDIRSGLGYTF.

This chain connects TRBV24-1 to TRBJ2-3; the match to TRBD2 covers 8 bases. Germline CDR1 is KGHDR and CDR2 is SFDVKD. CDR3 length: 16 residues. Unmatched junction bases numbered 5, after V lost 2 bases and J lost 2 bases. The DNA for the CDR3 is TGTGCCACCAGTGATTCATTAGCGGGGAACACAGATACGCAGTATTTT. Its translation is CATSDSLAGNTDTQYF.

This clone was detected only once. The J gene is TRBJ2-5, the V gene TRBV5-1, with 7 bases identical to TRBD1. J gave up 2 bases and V 1 base, and 5 bases lay outside the gene matches. The CDR3 is 15 amino acids. CDR1 and CDR2 from the germline V gene are SGHRS and YFSETQ. In DNA, the CDR3 is TGCGCCAGCAGCTTGTCGCTGGGACAGCAAGAGACCCAGTACTTC. Protein: CASSLSLGQQETQYF.

The chain recombines TRBV7-2 with TRBJ2-3; 9 bases are shared with TRBD2. Germline CDR1 is SGHTA and CDR2 is FQGNSA. Trimming removed 3 bases from V and 2 bases from J; junction bases left unmatched: 6. The CDR3 is made up of 16 amino acids. For the CDR3, the DNA is TGTGCCAGCAGCTTTAGAGCGGGGGGTCACACAGATACGCAGTATTTT. Its protein is CASSFRAGGHTDTQYF.

The chain employs TRBV5-6 and TRBJ1-2, with 11 bases that match TRBD1. After removal of 2 bases from V and 6 bases from J, the junction contained 3 bases not matched to a gene. Germline V lookup: CDR1 SGHDT, CDR2 YYEEEE. This CDR3 has 14 residues. The CDR3 sequence: CASSFGQGADGYTF. CDR3 nucleotide sequence: TGTGCCAGCAGCTTTGGACAGGGGGCTGATGGCTACACCTTC.

This clone was seen a single time. The V gene is TRBV7-3, the J gene TRBJ1-1; D unclear. V shed 1 base and J shed 3 bases, with 12 bases lying between them. The CDR3 runs 15 residues. The germline CDR1 and CDR2 sequences are SGHTA and FQGTGA. In DNA form, the CDR3 reads TGTGCCAGCAGCTTAAGTCCCGGCGGGTACACTGAAGCTTTCTTT. It is translated as CASSLSPGGYTEAFF.

The chain employs TRBV11-2 and TRBJ2-7, with 8 nucleotides matching TRBD1. The CDR3 runs 15 residues. After removal of 1 base from V and 5 bases from J, the junction contained 7 bases not matched to a gene. Germline V gene lookup returns CDR1 SGHAT and CDR2 FQNNGV. The CDR3 region has the DNA TGTGCCAGCAGCTTAGGGCCGGCAGGGGGCAACGAGCAGTACTTC. Protein: CASSLGPAGGNEQYF.

V gene TRBV9 combines with J gene TRBJ1-6, with 10 bases that match TRBD1. CDR1 and CDR2 (germline): SGDLS, YYNGEE. With 4 bases clipped from V and 7 bases from J, the junction kept 8 bases outside the gene matches. This CDR3 is built from 16 residues. The CDR3, as DNA: TGTGCCAGCAGCCTGGGACAGGGGTCGGCGAATTCACCCCTCCACTTT. Protein product: CASSLGQGSANSPLHF.

V and J are TRBV19 and TRBJ1-6, with D tentatively TRBD1 (5 bases). Germline CDR1 reads LNHDA; CDR2 reads SQIVND (reference sequence). CDR3 size: 16 residues. Trimming stripped 4 bases from V and 6 bases from J, with 16 bases between. CDR3 residues: CASSKPQERPNSPLHF. In DNA, the CDR3 is TGTGCCAGTAGTAAACCACAGGAGAGACCTAATTCACCCCTCCACTTT. Full variable domain (rest looked up from reference TRBV19 and TRBJ1-6): DGGITQSPKYLFRKEGQNVTLSCEQNLNHDAMYWYRQDPGQGLRLIYYSQIVNDFQKGDIAEGYSVSREKKESFPLTVTSAQKNPTAFYLCASSKPQERPNSPLHFGNGTRLTVT.

CDR3 bases: TGTGCCAGCACTGAGGTCGGGGAGTTATATTCACCCCTCCACTTT. This codes for CASTEVGELYSPLHF. The rearrangement uses TRBV6-6 and TRBJ1-6; D is unclear. Germline-derived CDR1 and CDR2 are MNHNY and SVGAGI (reference sequence). V dropped 7 bases and J dropped 8 bases, with 18 bases sitting between them. This CDR3 region has 15 residues.

This chain links TRBV4-1 with TRBJ1-5; D unresolved. This CDR3 is built from 15 residues. Germline CDR1 MGHRA, CDR2 YSYEKL. The germline V and J ends were trimmed by 1 base and 3 bases, with 10 bases remaining between them. The chain's CDR3 is CASSQGLVDNQPQHF. In DNA, the CDR3 is TGCGCCAGCAGCCAAGGTCTGGTAGACAATCAGCCCCAGCATTTT.

To note about this clone: One junction end disagrees with the germline gene, perhaps due to a read error. This sequence joins TRBV19 and TRBJ1-3; D perhaps matches TRBD1 (6 bases). Germline CDR1 LNHDA, CDR2 SQIVND (reference sequence). This CDR3 has 13 residues. The CDR3 loop is CASSPLDRRPLDF. CDR3 nucleotide sequence: TGTGCCAGTAGTCCCCTTGACAGGAGGCCCTTGGATTTT.

The chain combines TRBV10-3 with TRBJ2-5, with 12 positions matching TRBD1. The CDR3 consists of 14 residues. Germline lookup yields CDR1 ENHRY and CDR2 SYGVKD. The V and J ends lost 6 bases and 5 bases, in that order; junction bases with no gene match: 4. The CDR3 spells CAIRGTGGDETQYF. CDR3 bases: TGTGCCATCAGGGGGACAGGGGGCGACGAGACCCAGTACTTC.

The chain has TRBV3-1 (or the pseudogene TRBV3-2) and TRBJ2-2; D not resolved. V lost 1 base to trimming and J lost 8 bases, with 11 bases between them. The CDR3 loop spans 14 amino acids. Looked up from germline, CDR1 is LGHDT and CDR2 is YNNKEL (reference sequence). The CDR3 sequence is CASSQATVLGELFF. In DNA form, the CDR3 reads TGTGCCAGCAGCCAAGCTACCGTCCTGGGGGAGCTGTTTTTT.

CDR3 nucleotides: TGTGCCAGTTCATGGGGGGGAGGTGGCTACACCTTC. This sequence encodes CASSWGGGGYTF. This chain joins TRBV12-3 or TRBV12-4 and TRBJ1-2; maybe TRBD1 (5 bases). The CDR3 is 12 residues long. Trimming left V 9 bases short and J 7 bases short, with 15 bases between.

The chain carries TRBV2 and TRBJ2-5, with TRBD1 matching over 7 bases. This CDR3 is 15 amino acids long. Per germline, CDR1 SNHLY and CDR2 FYNNEI. V gave up 4 bases and J gave up 5 bases; unmatched junction bases: 10. Written as DNA, the CDR3 is TGTGCCAGCAGTGTCCGACAGGGTAGGACGGAGACCCAGTACTTC. Its translation: CASSVRQGRTETQYF.

The V gene is TRBV10-1, the J gene TRBJ1-5; possibly TRBD1 for D (5 bases). Germline loops: CDR1 WNHNN, CDR2 SYGVQD (reference sequence). The CDR3 spans 16 residues. V lost 6 bases, J lost 6 bases, and 21 bases lay in between. CDR3 sequence (DNA): TGCGCCAGCAGCCCTGGACGGCCTGGGGCGGTTCAGCCCCAGCATTTT. It specifies CASSPGRPGAVQPQHF.

The V call is TRBV29-1, the J call TRBJ2-7; 7 nucleotides agree with TRBD1. Germline-derived CDR1 and CDR2 are SQVTM and ANQGSEA. With V trimmed by 6 bases and J by 3 bases, 5 bases remained unmatched. The CDR3 has 12 residues. This CDR3 is CSVRDRNYEQYF. The CDR3 DNA reads as TGCAGCGTCCGGGACAGAAACTACGAGCAGTACTTC.

The chain combines TRBV5-1 with TRBJ2-3; 7 positions match TRBD1. CDR1 is SGHRS and CDR2 is YFSETQ in the germline V gene. The CDR3 covers 14 residues. J lost 2 bases, V lost 4 bases, and 4 bases had no gene match. CDR3 loop: CASSDTGVTDTQYF. As DNA, the CDR3 is TGCGCCAGCAGCGACACAGGGGTCACAGATACGCAGTATTTT.

This clone appeared once. This rearrangement joins TRBV7-6 to TRBJ2-3; D may be TRBD1 (5 bases). Germline values: CDR1 SGHVS, CDR2 FNYEAQ. The CDR3 is made up of 16 amino acids. V was pared by 1 base and J by 2 bases, with 13 bases between. In nucleotides, the CDR3 is TGTGCCAGCAGCTTAGTCGAGGAAGGGGCCACAGATACGCAGTATTTT. Amino acid sequence: CASSLVEEGATDTQYF.

The chain employs TRBV6-5 and TRBJ2-5, with TRBD2 identical over 9 bases. CDR1 MNHEY and CDR2 SVGAGI come from the germline V gene. V was pared by 4 bases and J by 3 bases, with 3 bases of the junction left unmatched. The CDR3 length is 14 residues. The CDR3 loop reads CASSSERGEETQYF. The CDR3 DNA reads TGTGCCAGCAGTTCCGAGCGGGGGGAAGAGACCCAGTACTTC.